These 21 T cell receptor beta chains share one sample of origin, sequenced in a study of blood T cell repertoires in COVID-19. Only in-frame clones appear in the TCRdb table, and some are missing; sequencing was by immunoSEQ multiplex PCR. The top ten clones hold roughly 15% of a sample with 150,000 or so clones, roughly four fifths of them seen once. Material: peripheral blood. The receptors shown here come from a human donor with acute or convalescent COVID-19. The donor label of this sample is uncertain.

This chain uses TRBV7-8 with TRBJ2-5; D remains unclear. Trimming took off 5 bases at V and 2 bases at J, with 18 bases between the two ends. Per the germline V gene, CDR1 is SGHVS and CDR2 is FQNEAQ. The CDR3 runs 16 residues. CDR3: CASSPVSSRGQETQYF. As DNA, the CDR3 is TGTGCCAGCAGCCCTGTTTCCTCAAGAGGTCAAGAGACCCAGTACTTC.

The rearrangement uses TRBV10-3 and TRBJ2-2; D unclear. This CDR3 contains 17 residues. Germline values: CDR1 ENHRY, CDR2 SYGVKD. Trimming left V 0 bases short and J 9 bases short, with 20 bases between. In nucleotides, the CDR3 is TGTGCCATCAGTGAGTCCCGTGCTACCACCCCCTCAAGGGAGCTGTTTTTT. Translated, it gives CAISESRATTPSRELFF.

This clone was recorded a few times. The rearrangement links TRBV9 to TRBJ1-4; D possibly corresponds to TRBD1 (6 bases). The CDR3 totals 15 residues. CDR1 SGDLS and CDR2 YYNGEE come from the germline V gene. Trimming removed 1 base from V and 7 bases from J, with 14 bases in between. The chain's CDR3 is CASSVMGAVGEKLFF. The CDR3 DNA sequence: TGTGCCAGCAGCGTAATGGGGGCCGTAGGTGAAAAACTGTTTTTT.

The chain has TRBV18 and TRBJ2-1, with 10 bases identical to TRBD1. The ends lost 3 bases at V and 12 bases at J; junction bases unmatched: 17. Germline V CDR1 and CDR2: KGHSH, LQKENI. This CDR3 has 17 residues. CDR3 bases: TGTGCCAGCTCACCTCCCCTCTTAAGACAGGGGGCTCCTCGGCAGTTCTTC. This sequence encodes CASSPPLLRQGAPRQFF.

The chain recombines TRBV15 with TRBJ2-7; D is unresolved. Deletions cut 0 bases from V and 2 bases from J, with 8 bases between. In germline, CDR1 is LNHNV, CDR2 YYDKDF (reference sequence). The CDR3 is made up of 14 amino acids. CDR3 coding DNA: TGTGCCACCAGCAGAGATCGTATCGCCTACGAGCAGTACTTC. Translation gives CATSRDRIAYEQYF.

This clone came up a few times. The V gene is TRBV4-3, the J gene TRBJ1-6; TRBD1 might be the D (6 bases). The V end was cut by 0 bases, the J end by 9 bases, with 12 bases between. Germline V CDR1 and CDR2: LGHNA, YSLEER. This CDR3 contains 15 residues. CDR3 sequence: CASSQEANRVSPLHF. The CDR3 nucleotides are TGCGCCAGCAGCCAAGAAGCGAACAGGGTTTCACCCCTCCACTTT.

This clone was counted only a few times. This chain uses TRBV5-6 with TRBJ1-2; D possibly corresponds to TRBD1 (5 bases). Per germline, CDR1 SGHDT and CDR2 YYEEEE. The CDR3 is 14 amino acids. With 1 base removed from V and 4 bases from J, the gap between germline ends came to 11 bases. The CDR3 nucleotides are TGTGCCAGCAGCTTGTTCAGGGCTCGCTATGGCTACACCTTC. Protein sequence: CASSLFRARYGYTF.

This clone was counted once. The V call is TRBV6-5, the J call TRBJ2-7; 11 bases map to TRBD1. This CDR3 comprises 15 residues. CDR1 MNHEY and CDR2 SVGAGI come from the germline V gene. With 6 bases clipped from V and 5 bases from J, the junction kept 9 bases outside the gene matches. The CDR3 DNA reads TGTGCCAGCAGGAGCCTAGGACAGGGGGCACACGAGCAGTACTTC. Translating it yields CASRSLGQGAHEQYF.

The genes are TRBV6-5 and TRBJ1-6; 7 nucleotides align to TRBD1. The CDR3 length is 15 residues. Germline V lookup: CDR1 MNHEY, CDR2 SVGAGI. J gave up 10 bases and V 6 bases, and 12 bases lay outside the gene matches. The CDR3 loop is CASSRTGATVSPLHF. The CDR3 region has the DNA TGTGCCAGCAGCAGAACAGGGGCTACGGTCTCACCCCTCCACTTT.

V and J are TRBV11-2 and TRBJ2-7; D ambiguous. The CDR3 is 17 amino acids. Trimming took off 5 bases at V and 1 base at J, with 21 bases between the two ends. Germline CDR1 SGHAT, CDR2 FQNNGV. The CDR3 sequence: CASSNARSLESSYEQYF. CDR3 nucleotides: TGTGCCAGCAGCAACGCCCGGAGCCTTGAGAGTTCCTACGAGCAGTACTTC.

This sequence joins TRBV27 and TRBJ1-1, with 10 bases matching TRBD1. V shed 11 bases and J 7 bases; nucleotides not matched to a gene: 19. Germline CDR1 is MNHEY and CDR2 is SMNVEV (reference sequence). The length of the CDR3 is 16 residues. The CDR3 region is CASSRDRGIIYGEAFF. CDR3 in DNA: TGTGCCTCAAGCCGGGACAGGGGAATAATCTATGGTGAAGCTTTCTTT.

The rearrangement joins TRBV11-2 to TRBJ1-1; D unclear. The length of the CDR3 is 14 residues. Deletions cut 6 bases from V and 3 bases from J, with 14 bases between. Germline CDR1 is SGHAT and CDR2 is FQNNGV. In DNA, the CDR3 is TGTGCCAGCAGAGCGAGCGGCAGCTACACTGAAGCTTTCTTT. Translation gives CASRASGSYTEAFF.

This chain links TRBV29-1 with TRBJ1-2, with unresolved D. The V end was cut by 0 bases, the J end by 3 bases, with 5 bases between. Germline V CDR1 and CDR2: SQVTM, ANQGSEA. The CDR3 runs 12 residues. CDR3 coding DNA: TGCAGCGTTGAAGACGGTTACTATGGCTACACCTTC. Translated: CSVEDGYYGYTF.

This clone showed up just once. The chain carries TRBV14 and TRBJ1-6; 9 positions agree with TRBD1. The CDR3 has 16 amino acids. V lost 4 bases and J lost 5; bases outside the gene matches: 6. Germline lookup yields CDR1 SGHDN and CDR2 FVKESK. The CDR3 is CASSLLGQGNNSPLHF. The DNA of the CDR3 is TGTGCCAGCAGCCTCCTGGGACAGGGCAATAATTCACCCCTCCACTTT.

This clone was found many times. The chain joins TRBV5-1 to TRBJ1-6; 12 nucleotides match TRBD1. The CDR3 is 19 residues long. The V segment lost 1 base and the J segment 9 bases; nucleotides outside the gene matches: 14. Per germline, CDR1 SGHRS and CDR2 YFSETQ. CDR3 amino acids: CASSLLSRGPGQGASPLHF. DNA for the CDR3: TGCGCCAGCAGCTTGTTGTCCCGAGGTCCGGGACAGGGGGCTTCACCCCTCCACTTT. Variable domain in full (rest from reference TRBV5-1 and TRBJ1-6): KAGVTQTPRYLIKTRGQQVTLSCSPISGHRSVSWYQQTPGQGLQFLFEYFSETQRNKGNFPGRFSGRQFSNSRSEMNVSTLELGDSALYLCASSLLSRGPGQGASPLHFGNGTRLTVT.

The chain joins TRBV3-1 (or the pseudogene TRBV3-2) to TRBJ1-6; D call uncertain. Germline loops: CDR1 LGHDT, CDR2 YNNKEL (reference sequence). V lost 3 bases and J 6 bases, leaving 18 bases between the germline ends. This CDR3 is 17 amino acids long. The DNA of the CDR3 is TGTGCCAGCAGCCATCGGCAAGGAGGAAGTTTTAATTCACCCCTCCACTTT. It codes for CASSHRQGGSFNSPLHF.

The V and J genes are TRBV18 and TRBJ1-6; D unresolved. The CDR3 has 17 amino acids. Trimming shortened V by 3 bases and J by 14 bases, and 26 bases separated the two germline ends. CDR1 is KGHSH, CDR2 LQKENI, per germline. CDR3 residues: CASSPWRAADIDVSLHF. DNA for the CDR3: TGTGCCAGCTCACCCTGGCGGGCGGCCGATATAGATGTGTCCCTCCACTTT.

The chain joins TRBV19 to TRBJ2-5; no clear D gene. This CDR3 region has 14 residues. Germline V gene lookup returns CDR1 LNHDA and CDR2 SQIVND (reference sequence). The V end lost 5 bases, the J end lost 0 bases, and 10 bases lay between the germline ends. The CDR3 spells CASSPLGNQETQYF. The CDR3, as DNA: TGTGCCAGTAGTCCTCTTGGCAACCAAGAGACCCAGTACTTC.

The CDR3: CASSQHHGGQGSGEQYF. In nucleotides, the CDR3 is TGTGCCAGCAGCCAACACCATGGGGGACAGGGGTCAGGTGAGCAGTACTTC. This chain uses TRBV4-2 with TRBJ2-7, with 10 bases that match TRBD1. V lost 2 bases and J lost 7; bases outside the gene matches: 14. CDR3 length: 17 residues. Germline loops: CDR1 LGHNA, CDR2 YNFKEQ.

For the CDR3, the DNA is TGTGCCAGCAGCCCCGAACCCCGCCGGTTCTCTGAGAACACCATATATTTT. Its translation is CASSPEPRRFSENTIYF. The J gene is TRBJ1-3, the V gene TRBV7-2; D gene ambiguous. The CDR3 sequence is 17 residues long. Trimming pared 5 bases from V and 7 bases from J, leaving 24 bases between. Per the germline V gene, CDR1 is SGHTA and CDR2 is FQGNSA.

This chain links TRBV5-6 with TRBJ1-1; D remains ambiguous. From germline, CDR1 is SGHDT and CDR2 YYEEEE. The CDR3 runs 14 residues. Trimming took 1 base from V and 5 from J, leaving 12 bases between them. DNA of the CDR3: TGTGCCAGCAGCTTGAGAGTCGGTTGGACTGAAGCTTTCTTT. Protein product: CASSLRVGWTEAFF.